The 29 T cell receptor beta chains in this list originate from one sample, sequenced in a study of cytomegalovirus exposure and HLA in healthy donors. Use of 60 Vbeta and 13 Jbeta primers characterized the PCR. The data were produced by immunoSEQ multiplex PCR, yet TCRdb's version contains in-frame clones alone and is incomplete. In the table there are 130,000 to 150,000 clones, over 70% of which are singletons. The source material was PBMCs. These receptor sequences come from a woman in her forties in good health and CMV-seropositive.

CDR3 bases: TGTGCCAGCAGCGATATACTTGGAAACACCATATATTTT. Its translation is CASSDILGNTIYF. The chain has TRBV2 and TRBJ1-3; D is uncertain. Germline loops: CDR1 SNHLY, CDR2 FYNNEI. The CDR3 covers 13 residues. V lost 6 bases to trimming and J lost 3 bases, with 9 bases between them. Using reference TRBV2 and TRBJ1-3 for the parts outside the CDR3, the full variable domain is EPEVTQTPSHQVTQMGQEVILRCVPISNHLYFYWYRQILGQKVEFLVSFYNNEISEKSEIFDDQFSVERPDGSNFTLKIRSTKLEDSAMYFCASSDILGNTIYFGEGSWLTVV.

The genes are TRBV19 and TRBJ1-2; D gene unclear. Trimming shortened V by 1 base and J by 10 bases, and 10 bases separated the two germline ends. In germline, CDR1 is LNHDA, CDR2 SQIVND (reference sequence). CDR3 length: 12 residues. The CDR3: CASSIVTGSYTF. The CDR3 DNA reads TGTGCCAGTAGTATAGTCACGGGATCCTACACCTTC. The variable domain in full, completed from reference TRBV19 and TRBJ1-2, reads DGGITQSPKYLFRKEGQNVTLSCEQNLNHDAMYWYRQDPGQGLRLIYYSQIVNDFQKGDIAEGYSVSREKKESFPLTVTSAQKNPTAFYLCASSIVTGSYTFGSGTRLTVV.

The genes are TRBV27 and TRBJ1-6; the D gene is possibly TRBD1 (6 bases). CDR3 length: 18 amino acids. The germline V gene encodes CDR1 MNHEY and CDR2 SMNVEV (reference sequence). Trimming removed 2 bases at V and 9 bases at J, with 23 bases between. Written as DNA, the CDR3 is TGTGCCAGCAGTTTAAAGGCCCCTGGGACACCGTTTGCTTCACCCCTCCACTTT. Translated: CASSLKAPGTPFASPLHF.

The chain is built from TRBV27 and TRBJ2-1; TRBD1 is a possible D gene (5 bases). The germline gives CDR1 MNHEY, CDR2 SMNVEV (reference sequence). The CDR3 covers 11 residues. With 11 bases removed from V and 9 bases from J, the gap between germline ends came to 14 bases. DNA of the CDR3: TGTGCCGTCCGAACAGGTAGTGAGCAGTTCTTC. Translated, it gives CAVRTGSEQFF.

This rearrangement joins TRBV25-1 to TRBJ1-1; TRBD1 matches 7 bases. Germline V lookup: CDR1 MGHDK, CDR2 SYGVNS. The CDR3 runs 13 residues. V shed 6 bases, J shed 4 bases, and the junction held 5 bases outside the gene matches. The CDR3 DNA sequence: TGTGCCAGCAGCGCTTCAGGGGGCACTGAAGCTTTCTTT. Residues: CASSASGGTEAFF.

The gene calls are TRBV28 and TRBJ1-2; 10 positions match TRBD1. The CDR3 is 18 residues long. CDR1 MDHEN and CDR2 SYDVKM come from the germline V gene. The V segment lost 5 bases and the J segment 8 bases; nucleotides outside the gene matches: 20. For the CDR3, the DNA is TGTGCCAGCAGTCCACACACCCTCTTCGGGGACAGGGGTGGCGGCTACACCTTC. This gives the protein CASSPHTLFGDRGGGYTF.

The genes are TRBV19 and TRBJ1-3; 8 bases are a match to TRBD1. The CDR3 consists of 16 residues. With 0 bases clipped from V and 2 bases from J, the junction kept 3 bases outside the gene matches. Germline assignment: CDR1 LNHDA and CDR2 SQIVND (reference sequence). CDR3 protein: CASSIDLRGPGNTIYF. The CDR3 coding sequence is TGTGCCAGTAGTATAGACCTCAGGGGGCCTGGAAACACCATATATTTT.

The chain is built from TRBV7-9 and TRBJ2-7, with 8 positions matching TRBD2. Germline-derived CDR1 and CDR2 are SEHNR and FQNEAQ (reference sequence). This CDR3 contains 15 residues. Trimming took 7 bases from V and 0 from J; bases not matched to a gene: 8. The CDR3 DNA sequence: TGTGCCAGCATAGGCCCAGCGGGAGTCTCCTACGAGCAGTACTTC. It is translated as CASIGPAGVSYEQYF.

The genes are TRBV19 and TRBJ2-7; TRBD1 matches at 11 bases. The trim removed 5 bases at V and 4 bases at J, leaving 7 bases unmatched. Germline CDR1 and CDR2: LNHDA and SQIVND (reference sequence). This CDR3 is 15 amino acids long. The CDR3 is CASSPGTGGTYEQYF. The CDR3 bases are TGTGCCAGTAGTCCCGGGACAGGGGGGACATACGAGCAGTACTTC.

This chain uses TRBV12-5 with TRBJ2-7; TRBD1 matches 10 bases. The CDR3 covers 15 residues. Germline V gene data show CDR1 as LGHNT and CDR2 as FRNRAP. Germline trimming cut 4 bases from V and 4 bases from J; bases unmatched to any gene: 7. The CDR3 protein is CASGSPGTGVYEQYF. In nucleotides, the CDR3 is TGTGCTAGTGGTTCCCCCGGGACAGGGGTTTACGAGCAGTACTTC.

V usage is TRBV9 and J usage is TRBJ1-1; tentatively, D is TRBD1 (5 bases). The V end lost 4 bases, the J end lost 0 bases, and 7 bases lay between the germline ends. The CDR3 has 13 residues. The germline V gene has CDR1 SGDLS and CDR2 YYNGEE. In DNA form, the CDR3 reads TGTGCCAGCAGCCAGGGCATGAACACTGAAGCTTTCTTT. It translates to CASSQGMNTEAFF.

The chain carries TRBV27 and TRBJ2-3, with D perhaps TRBD1 (6 bases). CDR3 length equals 16 residues. Germline V lookup: CDR1 MNHEY, CDR2 SMNVEV (reference sequence). Trimming left V 4 bases short and J 2 bases short, with 16 bases between. CDR3 DNA: TGTGCCAGCAGTTCGGCGAAACAGGGTTTCACAGATACGCAGTATTTT. Amino acids: CASSSAKQGFTDTQYF.

The rearrangement links TRBV7-9 to TRBJ2-7; 11 bases map to TRBD1. Looked up from germline, CDR1 is SEHNR and CDR2 is FQNEAQ (reference sequence). CDR3 size: 16 residues. The junction had 11 bases not matched to a gene; V was cut back by 5 bases and J by 5 bases. The CDR3 DNA is TGTGCCAGCAGCGGACGGACAGGGGGCTTGAGGAACGAGCAGTACTTC. It yields the protein CASSGRTGGLRNEQYF.

V is TRBV6-1 and J is TRBJ1-6; maybe TRBD1 (5 bases). In germline, CDR1 is MNHNS, CDR2 SASEGT. V was cut by 2 bases and J by 7 bases, with 15 bases left in between. This CDR3 is built from 16 residues. In nucleotides, the CDR3 is TGTGCCAGCAGTGAAAATGGGGCGGATAGAAATTCACCCCTCCACTTT. Its translation is CASSENGADRNSPLHF.

The V call is TRBV5-4, the J call TRBJ1-1; no reliable D call. V was clipped by 0 bases and J by 3 bases, with 6 bases between them. The CDR3 length is 13 residues. Germline loops: CDR1 SGHNT, CDR2 YYREEE (reference sequence). In DNA, the CDR3 is TGTGCCAGCAGCTTGGAAACGGACACTGAAGCTTTCTTT. It specifies CASSLETDTEAFF.

The chain has TRBV9 and TRBJ1-2; TRBD1 agrees at 8 bases. In germline, CDR1 is SGDLS, CDR2 YYNGEE. After removal of 0 bases from V and 7 bases from J, the junction contained 11 bases not matched to a gene. This CDR3 spans 16 amino acids. CDR3 bases: TGTGCCAGCAGCGTAGAGTCAGACAGGGGCCTGTCTGGCTACACCTTC. As protein: CASSVESDRGLSGYTF. The full variable domain, rest sourced from reference TRBV9 and TRBJ1-2, is DSGVTQTPKHLITATGQRVTLRCSPRSGDLSVYWYQQSLDQGLQFLIQYYNGEERAKGNILERFSAQQFPDLHSELNLSSLELGDSALYFCASSVESDRGLSGYTFGSGTRLTVV.

V gene TRBV7-9 combines with J gene TRBJ2-1; D is possibly TRBD2 (5 bases). The CDR3 is made up of 16 amino acids. The germline V gene has CDR1 SEHNR and CDR2 FQNEAQ (reference sequence). V was pared by 1 base and J by 3 bases, with 13 bases between. As DNA, the CDR3 is TGTGCCAGCAGCTTAGGCAAGGTAGCGAACTACAATGAGCAGTTCTTC. It encodes CASSLGKVANYNEQFF.

V is TRBV4-1 and J is TRBJ2-7; a possible D gene is TRBD2 (6 bases). The germline V gene encodes CDR1 MGHRA and CDR2 YSYEKL. This CDR3 is built from 18 residues. Trimming left V 0 bases short and J 0 bases short, with 18 bases between. The CDR3 DNA reads as TGCGCCAGCAGCCAAGATCGCCCCCGGGACTCCTTCTCCTACGAGCAGTACTTC. Encoded protein: CASSQDRPRDSFSYEQYF.

The chain recombines TRBV4-1 with TRBJ2-7; perhaps TRBD1 as D (5 bases). The CDR3 spans 13 residues. Between the trimmed V and J ends, which lost 1 base and 7 bases, there was a span of 11 bases. The germline V gene encodes CDR1 MGHRA and CDR2 YSYEKL. The CDR3 region has the DNA TGCGCCAGCAGCCAAGTAGGGGTAGGGGAGCAGTACTTC. This gives the protein CASSQVGVGEQYF.

V usage is TRBV7-7 and J usage is TRBJ2-2; D may be TRBD1 (6 bases). CDR3 length equals 18 residues. Germline CDR1 is SSHAT and CDR2 is FNYEAQ (reference sequence). Deletions cut 3 bases from V and 0 bases from J, with 17 bases between. The CDR3 loop reads CASSLGRDNSSNTGELFF. For the CDR3, the DNA is TGTGCCAGCAGCTTGGGCCGGGACAACTCCTCGAACACCGGGGAGCTGTTTTTT.

The rearrangement uses TRBV11-3 and TRBJ1-1; possible D gene TRBD1, 6 bases. V shed 5 bases and J shed 4 bases, with 14 bases lying between them. Germline V lookup: CDR1 SGHNT, CDR2 YENEEA. This CDR3 comprises 14 residues. The CDR3 protein is CASSPQGPGTEAFF. The CDR3 DNA follows: TGTGCCAGCAGCCCACAGGGCCCGGGCACTGAAGCTTTCTTT.

The genes are TRBV14 and TRBJ1-5, with D perhaps TRBD1 (6 bases). CDR1 and CDR2 from the germline V gene are SGHDN and FVKESK. Trimming removed 0 bases from V and 0 bases from J, with 18 bases in between. This CDR3 has 19 residues. The CDR3 reads CASSQDSGGQGFSNQPQHF. CDR3 nucleotides: TGTGCCAGCAGCCAAGACTCAGGTGGGCAGGGGTTTAGCAATCAGCCCCAGCATTTT.

The chain couples TRBV4-1 to TRBJ1-2; 7 bases line up with TRBD1. CDR3 size: 17 residues. Per the germline V gene, CDR1 is MGHRA and CDR2 is YSYEKL. The V and J ends lost 1 base and 4 bases, in that order; junction bases with no gene match: 12. CDR3 nucleotide sequence: TGCGCCAGCAGCCAAGTCGACAGGGACACCAGGTCCTATGGCTACACCTTC. This sequence encodes CASSQVDRDTRSYGYTF.

The chain uses TRBV7-3 and TRBJ2-7, with D maybe TRBD2 (7 bases). The CDR3 is 13 residues long. V was shortened by 5 bases and J by 5 bases, with 13 bases between the two germline ends. Germline CDR1 SGHTA, CDR2 FQGTGA. The CDR3: CASSKQGGDEQYF. CDR3 nucleotide sequence: TGTGCCAGCAGCAAACAGGGAGGGGACGAGCAGTACTTC. The variable domain in full, completed from reference TRBV7-3 and TRBJ2-7, reads GAGVSQTPSNKVTEKGKYVELRCDPISGHTALYWYRQSLGQGPEFLIYFQGTGAADDSGLPNDRFFAVRPEGSVSTLKIQRTERGDSAVYLCASSKQGGDEQYFGPGTRLTVT.

The V call is TRBV27, the J call TRBJ1-2; D ambiguous. Germline CDR1 MNHEY, CDR2 SMNVEV (reference sequence). This CDR3 has 16 residues. The ends were cut back, 4 bases at V and 2 bases at J, with 17 bases in the middle. In DNA form, the CDR3 reads TGTGCCAGCAGTTCGCATGTGGAGTATGTGAACTATGGCTACACCTTC. Translated: CASSSHVEYVNYGYTF.

The V and J genes are TRBV2 and TRBJ2-2, with D hard to call. The CDR3 consists of 14 residues. Trimming cost V 4 bases and J 7 bases, with 13 bases left between them. Per the germline V gene, CDR1 is SNHLY and CDR2 is FYNNEI. CDR3 coding DNA: TGTGCCAGCAGTGTTAACAGAGTGATCGGGGAGCTGTTTTTT. Its translation is CASSVNRVIGELFF.

This clone has just a few counts. The J gene is TRBJ2-1, the V gene TRBV7-3, with TRBD2 matching 11 bases. The CDR3 totals 16 residues. V was pared by 4 bases and J by 8 bases, with 10 bases of the junction left unmatched. Germline loops: CDR1 SGHTA, CDR2 FQGTGA. CDR3 bases: TGTGCCAGCAGCTACCGGCCGGCTAGCGGGGGGTATGAGCAGTTCTTC. Protein: CASSYRPASGGYEQFF.

The chain links TRBV6-5 to TRBJ1-3; no firm D call. CDR3 length equals 14 residues. In germline, CDR1 is MNHEY, CDR2 SVGAGI. V dropped 6 bases and J dropped 6 bases, with 15 bases sitting between them. CDR3 loop: CASSSPGRKNTIYF. The CDR3 nucleotides read TGTGCCAGCAGCTCTCCGGGTCGAAAAAACACCATATATTTT.

V usage is TRBV11-2 and J usage is TRBJ1-1; D possibly corresponds to TRBD1 (5 bases). The CDR3 contains 14 residues. Germline V gives CDR1 SGHAT, CDR2 FQNNGV. The V gene lost 1 base and the J gene lost 8 bases, with 14 bases spanning the gap. The CDR3 coding sequence is TGTGCCAGCAGCTTAGTCGGAGGGGCAACCGAAGCTTTCTTT. This sequence encodes CASSLVGGATEAFF.